A single sample gave rise to the 31 T cell receptor beta chains below, sequenced in a study of somatic mutations in cytotoxic T cells in rheumatoid arthritis. Using immunoSEQ multiplex PCR, the repertoire was profiled, and TCRdb retains in-frame clones only, with some absent. This sample yields 23,000 or so clones, of which just under 75% are seen a single time; approximately 9.9% belongs to the top ten. Sequencing was carried out using CD8+ T cells sorted from blood. These receptors originate from a woman under 30 in good health.

V gene TRBV6-1 combines with J gene TRBJ2-1, with D possibly matching TRBD2 (5 bases). V shed 3 bases and J shed 3 bases, with 15 bases lying between them. CDR3 length equals 16 residues. Germline V gene sequence: CDR1 MNHNS, CDR2 SASEGT. CDR3 loop: CASSDPLAEGYNEQFF. The CDR3, as DNA: TGTGCCAGCAGTGATCCCCTAGCAGAGGGCTACAATGAGCAGTTCTTC.

The rearrangement uses TRBV9 and TRBJ1-3; D gene uncertain. Germline CDR1 and CDR2: SGDLS and YYNGEE. This CDR3 spans 15 amino acids. With 0 bases removed from V and 0 bases from J, the gap between germline ends came to 7 bases. CDR3 coding DNA: TGTGCCAGCAGCGTAGAGGGAAGCTCTGGAAACACCATATATTTT. It yields the protein CASSVEGSSGNTIYF.

This chain joins TRBV2 and TRBJ2-2; D unclear. CDR1 and CDR2 from the germline V gene are SNHLY and FYNNEI. The CDR3 has 15 amino acids. V gave up 1 base and J gave up 3 bases, with 9 bases separating them. The CDR3, as DNA: TGTGCCAGCAGTGAAGAGTCAGGTTACACCGGGGAGCTGTTTTTT. This codes for CASSEESGYTGELFF. Together with reference TRBV2 and TRBJ2-2, the CDR3 gives the full variable domain: EPEVTQTPSHQVTQMGQEVILRCVPISNHLYFYWYRQILGQKVEFLVSFYNNEISEKSEIFDDQFSVERPDGSNFTLKIRSTKLEDSAMYFCASSEESGYTGELFFGEGSRLTVL.

This chain uses TRBV27 with TRBJ2-1, with 12 positions matching TRBD2. Trimming took 2 bases from V and 9 from J; bases not matched to a gene: 5. The CDR3 length is 15 residues. Germline CDR1 is MNHEY and CDR2 is SMNVEV (reference sequence). CDR3 amino acids: CASSLLAGGRSEQFF. In DNA form, the CDR3 reads TGTGCCAGCAGTTTACTAGCGGGAGGGCGAAGTGAGCAGTTCTTC.

Worth noting for this clone: At one end, the junction sequence differs from germline, possibly due to a read error. The gene calls are TRBV13 and TRBJ2-3, with 7 nucleotides matching TRBD2. CDR3 length: 15 residues. Germline assignment: CDR1 PRHDT and CDR2 FYEKMQ (reference sequence). The CDR3 DNA reads as TGTGCCAGCACCTTAAGGGATGGCGGGGGAGATACGCAGTATTTT. Its translation is CASTLRDGGGDTQYF.

V gene TRBV7-9 combines with J gene TRBJ2-1, with D possibly being TRBD2 (5 bases). Germline V gene data show CDR1 as SEHNR and CDR2 as FQNEAQ (reference sequence). Trimming stripped 7 bases from V and 8 bases from J, with 15 bases between. The CDR3 is made up of 13 amino acids. CDR3 sequence reads: CASTPPGVHEQFF. The CDR3 DNA reads as TGTGCCAGCACCCCCCCCGGGGTACATGAGCAGTTCTTC.

V usage is TRBV27 and J usage is TRBJ2-3, with TRBD2 matching 9 bases. Germline V gene sequence: CDR1 MNHEY, CDR2 SMNVEV (reference sequence). Trimming took 5 bases from V and 1 from J; bases not matched to a gene: 7. This CDR3 is 16 amino acids long. This CDR3 is CASSPGLAGGTDTQYF. In nucleotides, the CDR3 is TGTGCCAGCAGTCCAGGGTTAGCGGGGGGCACAGATACGCAGTATTTT.

J is TRBJ1-1 and V is TRBV30; D ambiguous. With 3 bases removed from V and 1 base from J, the gap between germline ends came to 12 bases. The V gene's germline CDR1 is GTSNPN and CDR2 SVGIG (reference sequence). The CDR3 length is 14 residues. The CDR3 reads CAWRFGQRNTEAFF. Here the CDR3 DNA reads TGTGCCTGGAGATTTGGGCAACGGAACACTGAAGCTTTCTTT. Full variable domain (rest looked up from reference TRBV30 and TRBJ1-1): SQTIHQWPATLVQPVGSPLSLECTVEGTSNPNLYWYRQAAGRGLQLLFYSVGIGQISSEVPQNLSASRPQDRQFILSSKKLLLSDSGFYLCAWRFGQRNTEAFFGQGTRLTVV.

The CDR3 region is CASSLGRTSYNSPLHF. The CDR3 nucleotides are TGTGCCAGCAGCTTGGGCAGGACCTCTTATAATTCACCCCTCCACTTT. The genes are TRBV11-2 and TRBJ1-6, with D uncertain. This CDR3 region has 16 residues. V lost 3 bases, J lost 4 bases, and 13 bases lay in between. Germline CDR1 and CDR2: SGHAT and FQNNGV.

This clone has only one observation. The J gene is TRBJ2-1, the V gene TRBV10-3; D call uncertain. This CDR3 contains 16 residues. Between the trimmed V and J ends, which lost 0 bases and 0 bases, there was a span of 9 bases. Per the germline V gene, CDR1 is ENHRY and CDR2 is SYGVKD. The chain's CDR3 is CAISESGPRSYNEQFF. The CDR3 nucleotides are TGTGCCATCAGTGAGTCAGGGCCGCGCTCCTACAATGAGCAGTTCTTC.

The rearrangement joins TRBV6-1 to TRBJ1-1, with D maybe TRBD1 (6 bases). This CDR3 spans 14 amino acids. The V end was cut by 2 bases, the J end by 7 bases, with 14 bases between. Germline CDR1 is MNHNS and CDR2 is SASEGT. The CDR3 bases are TGTGCCAGCAGTGAACGGGGGCGCGGTTTTGAAGCTTTCTTT. Protein product: CASSERGRGFEAFF.

This clone was detected a few times. The rearrangement uses TRBV7-9 and TRBJ2-7, with D possibly matching TRBD1 (6 bases). The CDR3 is made up of 15 amino acids. Between the trimmed V and J ends, which lost 2 bases and 3 bases, there was a span of 14 bases. Germline V CDR1 and CDR2: SEHNR, FQNEAQ (reference sequence). The DNA of the CDR3 is TGTGCCAGCAGCTTACAGGGGTACCAACTCTACGAGCAGTACTTC. Its protein is CASSLQGYQLYEQYF.

The J gene is TRBJ1-5, the V gene TRBV2; D not certain. V lost 3 bases and J lost 4, with 10 bases in between. The CDR3 length is 14 residues. The germline V gene has CDR1 SNHLY and CDR2 FYNNEI. The CDR3 bases are TGTGCCAGCAGTGAGGGCGAAAGGAATCAGCCCCAGCATTTT. It is translated as CASSEGERNQPQHF.

This clone was counted a few times. The chain links TRBV6-6 to TRBJ2-7, with 7 bases aligning to TRBD1. V shed 0 bases and J 6 bases; nucleotides not matched to a gene: 8. CDR3 length: 15 amino acids. CDR1 is MNHNY, CDR2 SVGAGI, per germline (reference sequence). The DNA for the CDR3 is TGTGCCAGCAGTTACTCTCTCGGGACAGCGTCCGAGCAGTACGTC. It encodes CASSYSLGTASEQYV.

The chain employs TRBV28 and TRBJ2-1, with D possibly being TRBD1 or TRBD2 (5 bases each). Germline V lookup: CDR1 MDHEN, CDR2 SYDVKM. The CDR3 consists of 14 residues. The ends were cut back, 6 bases at V and 3 bases at J, with 12 bases in the middle. This chain's CDR3 is CASRGTSNYNEQFF. CDR3 bases: TGTGCCAGCAGGGGGACGTCAAACTACAATGAGCAGTTCTTC.

The V call is TRBV9, the J call TRBJ1-2, with 10 bases identical to TRBD1. This CDR3 region has 12 residues. The trim removed 7 bases at V and 4 bases at J, leaving 1 base unmatched. The germline gives CDR1 SGDLS, CDR2 YYNGEE. The CDR3 protein is CASGTGAYGYTF. The DNA of the CDR3 is TGTGCCAGCGGGACAGGGGCCTATGGCTACACCTTC.

V is TRBV12-5 and J is TRBJ2-1; TRBD1 matches 8 bases. V was pared by 6 bases and J by 0 bases, with 7 bases of the junction left unmatched. Germline V gene sequence: CDR1 LGHNT, CDR2 FRNRAP. The length of the CDR3 is 16 residues. CDR3 amino acids: CASGTDRGYSYNEQFF. CDR3 sequence (DNA): TGTGCTAGTGGCACAGACAGGGGCTACTCCTACAATGAGCAGTTCTTC.

The chain has TRBV7-6 and TRBJ2-7, with a possible D match to TRBD1 (5 bases). Trimming stripped 2 bases from V and 9 bases from J, with 14 bases between. There are 13 residues in the CDR3. Germline loops: CDR1 SGHVS, CDR2 FNYEAQ. This CDR3 is CASSLYLSDTQYF. The DNA of the CDR3 is TGTGCCAGCAGCTTATATCTCTCGGACACGCAGTACTTC.

The CDR3 here is CASSLTAGGGDSDTQYF. CDR3 sequence (DNA): TGTGCCAGCAGCTTGACAGCGGGGGGGGGTGATTCAGATACGCAGTATTTT. The chain employs TRBV5-4 and TRBJ2-3; TRBD2 agrees at 10 bases. Trimming removed 1 base from V and 4 bases from J; junction bases left unmatched: 9. CDR3 size: 17 residues. Germline V gene sequence: CDR1 SGHNT, CDR2 YYREEE (reference sequence).

V gene TRBV29-1 combines with J gene TRBJ2-3; tentative D call: TRBD2 (5 bases). V dropped 4 bases and J dropped 3 bases, with 14 bases sitting between them. Germline CDR1 SQVTM, CDR2 ANQGSEA. This CDR3 has 14 residues. Here the CDR3 reads CSVGLATLTDTQYF. The CDR3 DNA follows: TGCAGCGTTGGCCTAGCTACGCTAACAGATACGCAGTATTTT.

The J gene is TRBJ1-1, the V gene TRBV27; no definite D call. This CDR3 is built from 15 residues. The germline gives CDR1 MNHEY, CDR2 SMNVEV (reference sequence). V was clipped by 1 base and J by 0 bases, with 9 bases between them. The CDR3 coding sequence is TGTGCCAGCAGTTTATTAAGCCCAGTGAACACTGAAGCTTTCTTT. Translated: CASSLLSPVNTEAFF.

The rearrangement uses TRBV28 and TRBJ2-5; 11 bases map to TRBD2. Per the germline V gene, CDR1 is MDHEN and CDR2 is SYDVKM. V was pared by 5 bases and J by 5 bases, with 7 bases of the junction left unmatched. CDR3 length: 15 amino acids. The CDR3 sequence is CASSGSGREGETQYF. The CDR3 bases are TGTGCCAGCAGTGGTAGCGGGAGGGAGGGTGAGACCCAGTACTTC.

This clone was seen only once. The V call is TRBV4-1, the J call TRBJ1-3; 9 nucleotides agree with TRBD1. The junction had 9 bases not matched to a gene; V was cut back by 5 bases and J by 4 bases. Germline lookup yields CDR1 MGHRA and CDR2 YSYEKL. The CDR3 consists of 16 residues. This chain's CDR3 is CASSVTGTGTGNTIYF. The CDR3 bases are TGCGCCAGCAGCGTAACCGGGACAGGGACAGGAAACACCATATATTTT.

The rearrangement uses TRBV6-6 and TRBJ2-1; a possible D gene is TRBD2 (6 bases). Trimming took off 7 bases at V and 0 bases at J, with 13 bases between the two ends. Germline lookup yields CDR1 MNHNY and CDR2 SVGAGI (reference sequence). This CDR3 is built from 15 residues. The DNA for the CDR3 is TGTGCCAGCAAGGAGGGTCTTAGCTCCTACAATGAGCAGTTCTTC. Encoded protein: CASKEGLSSYNEQFF.

The rearrangement links TRBV19 to TRBJ2-7; 9 bases are a match to TRBD2. The CDR3 is 14 residues long. The germline CDR1 and CDR2 sequences are LNHDA and SQIVND (reference sequence). The J segment lost 6 bases and the V segment lost 3 bases, leaving 6 bases of the junction unmatched. CDR3 in amino acids: CASSIAGGPAEQYF. In DNA form, the CDR3 reads TGTGCCAGTAGTATCGCGGGAGGGCCCGCCGAGCAGTACTTC.

The rearrangement uses TRBV27 and TRBJ1-5, with D tentatively TRBD1 (6 bases). The V and J ends lost 5 bases and 2 bases respectively, with 13 bases between them. The CDR3 sequence is 15 residues long. Germline V CDR1 and CDR2: MNHEY, SMNVEV (reference sequence). CDR3 region: CASSPSGGRNQPQHF. CDR3 bases: TGTGCCAGCAGTCCCTCGGGGGGGCGCAATCAGCCCCAGCATTTT.

This rearrangement joins TRBV27 to TRBJ1-1; the D gene is possibly TRBD1 (6 bases). Germline-derived CDR1 and CDR2 are MNHEY and SMNVEV (reference sequence). With 8 bases removed from V and 2 bases from J, the gap between germline ends came to 15 bases. This CDR3 is 14 amino acids long. CDR3 in amino acids: CASRPGTPNTEAFF. CDR3 nucleotides: TGTGCCAGCCGCCCCGGGACACCTAACACTGAAGCTTTCTTT.

The chain employs TRBV28 and TRBJ2-1; 9 bases map to TRBD2. The CDR3 has 16 residues. V trimming: 3 bases; J trimming: 8 bases; junction bases outside the gene matches: 11. The germline gives CDR1 MDHEN, CDR2 SYDVKM. Here the CDR3 DNA reads TGTGCCAGCAGTTTGCTGACAGGGCTAGCGGGATATGAGCAGTTCTTC. Translating gives CASSLLTGLAGYEQFF.

The sample holds a few counts of this clone. The gene calls are TRBV12-5 and TRBJ1-5; 8 nucleotides line up with TRBD1. There are 14 residues in the CDR3. CDR1 and CDR2 (germline): LGHNT, FRNRAP. V shed 2 bases and J 7 bases; nucleotides not matched to a gene: 4. The CDR3 bases are TGTGCTAGTGGTTTGACAGGGGGAGGCCAGCCCCAGCATTTT. Translated: CASGLTGGGQPQHF.

CDR3 protein: CASSRIYVGTPNTEAFF. CDR3 coding DNA: TGTGCCAGCAGTCGAATTTATGTCGGGACACCGAACACTGAAGCTTTCTTT. The chain employs TRBV27 and TRBJ1-1, with D perhaps TRBD1 (6 bases). The CDR3 has 17 amino acids. V lost 5 bases to trimming and J lost 1 base, with 20 bases between them. Germline V CDR1 and CDR2: MNHEY, SMNVEV (reference sequence).

The chain carries TRBV19 and TRBJ2-1, with 9 bases aligning to TRBD2. J was trimmed by 4 bases and V by 2 bases; bases with no gene match: 6. CDR1 and CDR2 from the germline V gene are LNHDA and SQIVND (reference sequence). The CDR3 spans 16 residues. The CDR3 reads CASSITSGRLYNEQFF. The CDR3 DNA reads as TGTGCCAGTAGTATAACTAGCGGGCGACTTTACAATGAGCAGTTCTTC.